One and the same sample provided the 21 T cell receptor beta chains below, sequenced in a study of blood T cell repertoires in COVID-19. Profiled with immunoSEQ multiplex PCR; TCRdb holds only in-frame clones, not every one. This table has 85,000 to 130,000 clones, approximately 84% appearing once. Material: peripheral blood. These TCRs come from a woman aged 60-75 years with acute or convalescent COVID-19.

The CDR3 spells CASSLATSTDTQYF. CDR3 coding DNA: TGCGCCAGCAGCTTGGCGACAAGCACAGATACGCAGTATTTT. This sequence joins TRBV5-1 and TRBJ2-3; unclear D gene. CDR1 is SGHRS, CDR2 YFSETQ, per germline. V lost 0 bases to trimming and J lost 0 bases, with 5 bases between them. The CDR3 has 14 amino acids.

The chain links TRBV9 to TRBJ2-7; possible D gene TRBD2, 5 bases. Trimming cost V 3 bases and J 0 bases, with 10 bases left between them. The CDR3 length is 14 residues. Germline CDR1 is SGDLS and CDR2 is YYNGEE. The CDR3 DNA reads as TGTGCCAGCAGCGCCGACGGACTCTCCTACGAGCAGTACTTC. Protein: CASSADGLSYEQYF.

The V gene is TRBV27, the J gene TRBJ2-1; possibly TRBD2 for D (6 bases). The CDR3 spans 14 residues. V was trimmed by 6 bases and J by 3 bases, leaving 12 bases between them. The germline gives CDR1 MNHEY, CDR2 SMNVEV (reference sequence). CDR3 in amino acids: CASSPRGNYNEQFF. The CDR3 DNA reads TGTGCCAGCAGCCCACGGGGGAACTACAATGAGCAGTTCTTC.

The rearrangement uses TRBV9 and TRBJ1-2; tentative D call: TRBD1 (6 bases). This CDR3 region has 14 residues. V was shortened by 3 bases and J by 2 bases, with 11 bases between the two germline ends. The germline CDR1 and CDR2 sequences are SGDLS and YYNGEE. The CDR3 sequence: CASSERDINYGYTF. CDR3 nucleotide sequence: TGTGCCAGCAGCGAGAGGGACATAAACTATGGCTACACCTTC.

This chain links TRBV12-3 or TRBV12-4 with TRBJ2-7; D might be TRBD1 (5 bases). Trimming left V 2 bases short and J 5 bases short, with 10 bases between. The CDR3 totals 13 residues. The CDR3 here is CASSLQGFDEQYF. CDR3 coding DNA: TGTGCCAGCAGTTTACAGGGTTTCGACGAGCAGTACTTC.

The chain has TRBV5-4 and TRBJ1-5; 10 bases map to TRBD1. The J segment lost 3 bases and the V segment lost 4 bases, leaving 4 bases of the junction unmatched. The CDR3 totals 15 residues. Germline CDR1 SGHNT, CDR2 YYREEE (reference sequence). The CDR3 loop reads CASSEDRGFNQPQHF. The DNA for the CDR3 is TGTGCCAGCAGCGAGGACAGGGGGTTCAATCAGCCCCAGCATTTT.

This chain links TRBV11-1 with TRBJ2-5; no reliable D call. The length of the CDR3 is 13 residues. Trimming left V 1 base short and J 5 bases short, with 8 bases between. Germline V gives CDR1 SGHAT, CDR2 FQDESV (reference sequence). CDR3 region: CASSLESGETQYF. The CDR3 region has the DNA TGTGCCAGCAGCTTAGAAAGTGGCGAGACCCAGTACTTC.

The chain joins TRBV7-3 to TRBJ2-3, with D unclear. The germline V gene encodes CDR1 SGHTA and CDR2 FQGTGA. The CDR3 is 13 residues long. Trimming stripped 4 bases from V and 3 bases from J, with 8 bases between. The CDR3 coding sequence is TGTGCCAGCAGCTCAAAAACAACAGATACGCAGTATTTT. This translates into CASSSKTTDTQYF.

The rearrangement links TRBV11-3 to TRBJ2-1; 8 bases agree with TRBD2. This CDR3 comprises 18 residues. Germline V gives CDR1 SGHNT, CDR2 YENEEA. The V gene end was trimmed by 2 bases and the J gene end by 9 bases; junction bases not matched to a gene: 18. CDR3 bases: TGTGCCAGCAGCTTATATTACTTTTCGGGGGGGCCTCTTAGTGAGCAGTTCTTC. This encodes CASSLYYFSGGPLSEQFF.

The chain combines TRBV6-2 or TRBV6-3 with TRBJ1-2, with 10 positions matching TRBD1. Germline V gene sequence: CDR1 MNHEY, CDR2 SVGEGT. The CDR3 has 15 residues. V dropped 5 bases and J dropped 4; count of bases not matched to a gene: 7. The CDR3 loop reads CASSADRDRGYGYTF. CDR3 nucleotide sequence: TGTGCCAGCAGTGCGGACCGGGACAGGGGCTATGGCTACACCTTC.

The rearrangement joins TRBV3-1 (or the pseudogene TRBV3-2) to TRBJ1-2; TRBD1 aligns across 10 bases. The CDR3 runs 15 residues. Germline lookup yields CDR1 LGHDT and CDR2 YNNKEL (reference sequence). With 4 bases clipped from V and 4 bases from J, the junction kept 6 bases outside the gene matches. In nucleotides, the CDR3 is TGTGCCAGCAGCCCCCGGGACAGGGGCAGCTATGGCTACACCTTC. It translates to CASSPRDRGSYGYTF.

V gene TRBV2 combines with J gene TRBJ2-1; TRBD2 matches 10 bases. Germline CDR1 is SNHLY and CDR2 is FYNNEI. Trimming took 2 bases from V and 10 from J; bases not matched to a gene: 8. This CDR3 comprises 15 residues. CDR3 in amino acids: CASSERASGGGEQFF. In DNA form, the CDR3 reads TGTGCCAGCAGTGAAAGGGCTAGCGGGGGTGGAGAGCAGTTCTTC. Looking up the rest from reference TRBV2 and TRBJ2-1 gives the full variable domain: EPEVTQTPSHQVTQMGQEVILRCVPISNHLYFYWYRQILGQKVEFLVSFYNNEISEKSEIFDDQFSVERPDGSNFTLKIRSTKLEDSAMYFCASSERASGGGEQFFGPGTRLTVL.

This rearrangement joins TRBV2 to TRBJ1-1; 8 bases align to TRBD1. V shed 1 base and J 10 bases; nucleotides not matched to a gene: 2. The CDR3 loop spans 12 amino acids. Germline V gives CDR1 SNHLY, CDR2 FYNNEI. For the CDR3, the DNA is TGTGCCAGCAGTGAAGGACAGGGGAGAGCTTTCTTT. It is translated as CASSEGQGRAFF.

V is TRBV2 and J is TRBJ1-4; 7 nucleotides match TRBD1. Unmatched junction bases numbered 8, after V lost 6 bases and J lost 4 bases. Germline CDR1 reads SNHLY; CDR2 reads FYNNEI. CDR3 length: 15 residues. The CDR3 loop reads CASSGSRDSNEKLFF. The CDR3 region has the DNA TGTGCCAGCAGCGGTAGCCGGGACAGTAATGAAAAACTGTTTTTT.

Turning to this clone: One end of the junction varies from germline; a read error may be responsible. The gene calls are TRBV3-1 (or the pseudogene TRBV3-2) and TRBJ1-4; 9 bases agree with TRBD1. Germline CDR1 is LGHDT and CDR2 is YNNKEL (reference sequence). This CDR3 region has 14 residues. This CDR3 reads CASCQQGAGEKLFF. CDR3 bases: TGTGCCAGCTGCCAACAGGGGGCTGGAGAAAAACTGTTTTTT.

In its sample, this clone was seen a few times. The rearrangement uses TRBV7-9 and TRBJ1-2; a possible D gene is TRBD1 (6 bases). V lost 6 bases and J lost 7, with 12 bases in between. This CDR3 spans 12 amino acids. Germline CDR1 SEHNR, CDR2 FQNEAQ (reference sequence). CDR3 residues: CASRDQGSGYTF. CDR3 DNA sequence: TGTGCCAGCAGAGATCAGGGGAGTGGCTACACCTTC.

This clone was seen once. This chain links TRBV10-1 with TRBJ2-1, with 15 bases lining up with TRBD2. The junction had 10 bases not matched to a gene; V was cut back by 10 bases and J by 9 bases. This CDR3 has 15 amino acids. The V gene's germline CDR1 is WNHNN and CDR2 SYGVQD (reference sequence). CDR3 residues: CATLTGTSGRCEQFF. The CDR3 nucleotides read TGCGCCACCCTGACCGGGACTAGCGGGAGGTGTGAGCAGTTCTTC.

The chain joins TRBV19 to TRBJ2-7, with TRBD1 as a possible D gene (6 bases). CDR1 is LNHDA, CDR2 SQIVND, per germline (reference sequence). The ends were cut back, 3 bases at V and 7 bases at J, with 13 bases in the middle. The CDR3 is 13 amino acids. Here the CDR3 DNA reads TGTGCCAGTAGTATGGGACACTCACTGGAGCAGTACTTC. Translated, it gives CASSMGHSLEQYF.

The rearrangement joins TRBV5-4 to TRBJ2-5, with 15 bases aligning to TRBD2. Germline V lookup: CDR1 SGHNT, CDR2 YYREEE (reference sequence). Trimming removed 10 bases from V and 5 bases from J; junction bases left unmatched: 6. CDR3 size: 14 residues. For the CDR3, the DNA is TGTGCCGGAGGACTAGCGGGGGGGCGCGAGACCCAGTACTTC. Amino acid sequence: CAGGLAGGRETQYF.

This chain joins TRBV5-1 and TRBJ2-3, with D unclear. V was shortened by 1 base and J by 2 bases, with 11 bases between the two germline ends. Germline V lookup: CDR1 SGHRS, CDR2 YFSETQ. This CDR3 spans 15 amino acids. DNA for the CDR3: TGCGCCAGCAGCTTGTCTAGGAGCCTCACAGATACGCAGTATTTT. Translation gives CASSLSRSLTDTQYF.

The rearrangement links TRBV27 to TRBJ1-4; 7 bases are shared with TRBD1. The length of the CDR3 is 13 residues. Trimming removed 5 bases from V and 7 bases from J; junction bases left unmatched: 4. Germline lookup yields CDR1 MNHEY and CDR2 SMNVEV (reference sequence). In DNA, the CDR3 is TGTGCCAGCAGTCTCGGGACAGTTGAAAAACTGTTTTTT. This codes for CASSLGTVEKLFF.